The 8 T cell receptor beta chains listed next were all sequenced from one sample in a study of blood T cell repertoires in COVID-19. Profiling relied on immunoSEQ multiplex PCR, and the TCRdb table lists in-frame clones only, not all of them. The sample shows about 44,000 clones, roughly nine tenths of them seen only once. Source material: peripheral blood. The source is a man in his 70s with active COVID-19.

V gene TRBV2 combines with J gene TRBJ1-6; 9 bases align to TRBD1. Germline V gives CDR1 SNHLY, CDR2 FYNNEI. This CDR3 is built from 15 residues. Trimming removed 6 bases from V and 10 bases from J; junction bases left unmatched: 10. The CDR3 sequence: CASRANRGRDSPLHF. The CDR3 region has the DNA TGTGCCAGCAGGGCTAACAGGGGGCGCGACTCACCCCTCCACTTT.

J is TRBJ2-5 and V is TRBV5-1; a possible D gene is TRBD1 (6 bases). There are 13 residues in the CDR3. The germline V and J ends were trimmed by 2 bases and 2 bases, with 7 bases remaining between them. Germline V CDR1 and CDR2: SGHRS, YFSETQ. The CDR3 region is CASSFGQQETQYF. The CDR3 DNA follows: TGCGCCAGCAGCTTCGGACAGCAAGAGACCCAGTACTTC.

The chain joins TRBV10-1 to TRBJ2-3; 9 bases map to TRBD2. Trimming took 5 bases from V and 3 from J; bases not matched to a gene: 3. The germline CDR1 and CDR2 sequences are WNHNN and SYGVQD (reference sequence). The CDR3 sequence is 14 residues long. CDR3 loop: CASSPSGATDTQYF. CDR3 DNA: TGCGCCAGCAGTCCTAGCGGGGCGACAGATACGCAGTATTTT.

The V call is TRBV2, the J call TRBJ2-4; 15 bases map to TRBD2. With 6 bases clipped from V and 3 bases from J, the junction kept 9 bases outside the gene matches. The CDR3 consists of 18 residues. Per the germline V gene, CDR1 is SNHLY and CDR2 is FYNNEI. DNA for the CDR3: TGTGCCAGCAGGGGCCGGACTAGCGGGGGGGCCGACAAAAACATTCAGTACTTC. Protein product: CASRGRTSGGADKNIQYF.

The V and J genes are TRBV9 and TRBJ1-3; 7 bases map to TRBD1. The germline gives CDR1 SGDLS, CDR2 YYNGEE. This CDR3 has 18 amino acids. The V and J ends lost 0 bases and 0 bases, in that order; junction bases with no gene match: 9. Here the CDR3 reads CASSVGGTATSSGNTIYF. CDR3 DNA: TGTGCCAGCAGCGTAGGAGGGACAGCGACAAGCTCTGGAAACACCATATATTTT.

The rearrangement joins TRBV12-5 to TRBJ2-3; 8 bases are shared with TRBD2. The CDR3 runs to 16 residues. The germline gives CDR1 LGHNT, CDR2 FRNRAP. Trimming cost V 0 bases and J 3 bases; bases outside gene matches: 5. CDR3 DNA: TGTGCTAGTGGTTTGGTCCCAGCGGGGGAAACAGATACGCAGTATTTT. Amino acids: CASGLVPAGETDTQYF.

The V and J genes are TRBV21-1 and TRBJ2-1; TRBD2, as called in the table, went unchecked against the DNA. TRBV21-1 is recorded as a pseudogene. The CDR3 covers 14 residues. The CDR3: CAINSGGAIYEQFF. For the CDR3, the DNA is TGTGCCATCAATAGCGGGGGAGCCATCTATGAGCAGTTCTTC.

The gene calls are TRBV27 and TRBJ2-5; 7 nucleotides line up with TRBD1. J was trimmed by 4 bases and V by 3 bases; bases with no gene match: 2. This CDR3 is built from 13 residues. Germline-derived CDR1 and CDR2 are MNHEY and SMNVEV (reference sequence). In DNA, the CDR3 is TGTGCCAGCAGTTTTACAGGGGTAGAGACCCAGTACTTC. Translation gives CASSFTGVETQYF.